The entry below describes one T cell receptor (beta chain). These data are taken from a study of cytomegalovirus exposure and HLA in healthy donors. The PCR employed 60 Vbeta primers together with 13 Jbeta primers. Profiling relied on immunoSEQ multiplex PCR, and the TCRdb table lists in-frame clones only, not all of them. There are more than 100,000 clones in the sample; 60% to 70% occur only once, and 3% to 4% lies in the top ten. Germline V gene sequence: CDR1 SEHNR, CDR2 FQNEAQ (reference sequence). V was cut by 1 base and J by 5 bases, with 8 bases left in between. The CDR3 is 13 residues long. Material: PBMCs. This sequence originates from a woman aged 45-59 years in good health and CMV-seronegative. The chain recombines TRBV7-9 with TRBJ2-5, with a possible D match to TRBD2 (6 bases). In DNA form, the CDR3 reads TGTGCCAGCAGCTTAGGGGACTTTGAGACCCAGTACTTC. Its protein is CASSLGDFETQYF.